What follows are 26 T cell receptor beta chains derived from one specimen sequenced in a study of T-cell memory formation after mild COVID-19. TCRdb ran MiXCR on the 5' RACE reads and lists one entry per CDR3 protein. This table has 300,000 to 400,000 distinct CDR3 sequences, about an eighth appearing once. Sequenced: PBMCs or a T cell subset sorted from them (not recorded which). Receptor source: a man aged 18 to 30 who had mild COVID-19 (a few samples of this study predate the infection). Cell type and time point are not known.

This rearrangement joins TRBV20-1 to TRBJ2-7; possible D gene TRBD1, 6 bases. Germline CDR1 is DFQATT and CDR2 is SNEGSKA (reference sequence). V was shortened by 6 bases and J by 0 bases, with 15 bases between the two germline ends. This CDR3 spans 14 amino acids. The CDR3 nucleotides read TGCAGTGCGCGAGACAGGATAGCCTCCTACGAGCAGTACTTC. It is translated as CSARDRIASYEQYF.

In DNA form, the CDR3 reads TGTGCCAGCAGCCATTTAAACCGGGACAGCTATGAAAAACTGTTTTTT. Its translation: CASSHLNRDSYEKLFF. The rearrangement uses TRBV3-1 and TRBJ1-4, with 7 bases fitting TRBD1. This CDR3 is built from 16 residues. Looked up from germline, CDR1 is LGHDT and CDR2 is YNNKEL (reference sequence). The ends lost 3 bases at V and 6 bases at J; junction bases unmatched: 10.

This clonotype was detected a few times. The rearrangement links TRBV2 to TRBJ2-1; a possible D gene is TRBD1 (6 bases). CDR1 is SNHLY, CDR2 FYNNEI, per germline. Trimming left V 5 bases short and J 8 bases short, with 13 bases between. The CDR3 has 13 residues. The CDR3 sequence: CASSWDKRYEQFF. CDR3 nucleotide sequence: TGTGCCAGCAGTTGGGACAAACGGTATGAGCAGTTCTTC.

This clonotype turned up a few times. J is TRBJ1-1 and V is TRBV29-1; D unclear. V was shortened by 6 bases and J by 1 base, with 9 bases between the two germline ends. The length of the CDR3 is 12 residues. Germline CDR1 and CDR2: SQVTM and ANQGSEA. This chain's CDR3 is CSVPSENTEAFF. CDR3 coding DNA: TGCAGCGTCCCCTCAGAGAACACTGAAGCTTTCTTT. Combining the CDR3 with reference TRBV29-1 and TRBJ1-1 gives the whole variable domain SAVISQKPSRDICQRGTSLTIQCQVDSQVTMMFWYRQQPGQSLTLIATANQGSEATYESGFVIDKFPISRPNLTFSTLTVSNMSPEDSSIYLCSVPSENTEAFFGQGTRLTVV.

This clonotype has only a few counts. This chain connects TRBV12-3 or TRBV12-4 to TRBJ1-4, with D unclear. V was shortened by 3 bases and J by 6 bases, with 5 bases between the two germline ends. The CDR3 runs to 12 residues. CDR3: CASSFMYEKLFF. In nucleotides, the CDR3 is TGTGCCAGCAGTTTCATGTATGAAAAACTGTTTTTT.

The chain is built from TRBV28 and TRBJ1-2, with D unclear. The V and J ends lost 7 bases and 4 bases respectively, with 7 bases between them. Germline CDR1 reads MDHEN; CDR2 reads SYDVKM. The CDR3 is made up of 11 amino acids. In DNA, the CDR3 is TGTGCCAGCACGGCGATCTATGGCTACACCTTC. Translated: CASTAIYGYTF.

In this sample, this clonotype turned up many times. The chain links TRBV7-2 to TRBJ1-6; 8 bases align to TRBD1. The CDR3 length is 14 residues. CDR1 is SGHTA, CDR2 FQGNSA, per germline. The ends lost 2 bases at V and 9 bases at J; junction bases unmatched: 3. CDR3 bases: TGTGCCAGCAGCTTACAGGGGGCAGGTTCACCCCTCCACTTT. Protein sequence: CASSLQGAGSPLHF.

This clonotype was observed a few times. V usage is TRBV7-6 and J usage is TRBJ2-2, with a weak D call TRBD2 (5 bases). This CDR3 spans 14 amino acids. The germline V and J ends were trimmed by 4 bases and 8 bases, with 14 bases remaining between them. Germline CDR1 and CDR2: SGHVS and FNYEAQ. CDR3: CASSSRDVSGELFF. The CDR3 DNA reads as TGTGCCAGCAGCTCGAGGGATGTGTCTGGGGAGCTGTTTTTT. The full variable domain, completed using reference TRBV7-6 and TRBJ2-2, is GAGVSQSPRYKVTKRGQDVALRCDPISGHVSLYWYRQALGQGPEFLTYFNYEAQQDKSGLPNDRFSAERPEGSISTLTIQRTEQRDSAMYRCASSSRDVSGELFFGEGSRLTVL.

The chain employs TRBV4-1 and TRBJ1-6; D unresolved. Trimming removed 0 bases at V and 9 bases at J, with 12 bases between. The CDR3 has 15 amino acids. CDR1 is MGHRA and CDR2 is YSYEKL in the germline V gene. CDR3 sequence (DNA): TGCGCCAGCAGCCAAGAAGGCTTTTTGGGTTCACCCCTCCACTTT. It specifies CASSQEGFLGSPLHF.

This clonotype was detected only a few times. The CDR3 bases are TGTGCCAGCAGCTTAGATCGGGGGGGAGACATTCAGTACTTC. Translated, it gives CASSLDRGGDIQYF. The V gene is TRBV11-2, the J gene TRBJ2-4; 8 bases map to TRBD2. V shed 0 bases and J 8 bases; nucleotides not matched to a gene: 3. The germline V gene encodes CDR1 SGHAT and CDR2 FQNNGV. This CDR3 is built from 14 residues.

In its sample, this clonotype was seen a few times. The rearrangement links TRBV5-1 to TRBJ2-1, with 8 bases aligning to TRBD2. J lost 4 bases, V lost 5 bases, and 2 bases had no gene match. The CDR3 is made up of 13 amino acids. Germline loops: CDR1 SGHRS, CDR2 YFSETQ. In nucleotides, the CDR3 is TGCGCCAGCAGACTAGCGGCATACAATGAGCAGTTCTTC. Encoded protein: CASRLAAYNEQFF.

This clonotype was found many times. The genes are TRBV5-1 and TRBJ2-1; 13 positions agree with TRBD2. The germline gives CDR1 SGHRS, CDR2 YFSETQ. The trim removed 4 bases at V and 8 bases at J, leaving 6 bases unmatched. This CDR3 region has 15 residues. In DNA form, the CDR3 reads TGCGCCAGCAGCAAAGGACTAGCGGGGGCGTATGAGCAGTTCTTC. The encoded protein is CASSKGLAGAYEQFF.

V gene TRBV18 combines with J gene TRBJ2-3; no reliable D call. The germline V gene has CDR1 KGHSH and CDR2 LQKENI. V lost 0 bases and J 4 bases, leaving 8 bases between the germline ends. CDR3 length equals 14 residues. The CDR3 region has the DNA TGTGCCAGCTCACCACCGTTGGCCTCAGATACGCAGTATTTT. Translation: CASSPPLASDTQYF.

The J gene is TRBJ2-1, the V gene TRBV30; D perhaps matches TRBD2 (6 bases). Between the trimmed V and J ends, which lost 3 bases and 14 bases, there was a span of 14 bases. The CDR3 consists of 11 residues. The germline V gene has CDR1 GTSNPN and CDR2 SVGIG (reference sequence). For the CDR3, the DNA is TGTGCCTGGAGCCCCGGGGGAATAGAGTTCTTC. Translating gives CAWSPGGIEFF.

The chain uses TRBV10-3 and TRBJ2-5; TRBD1 agrees at 7 bases. The CDR3 loop spans 13 amino acids. After removal of 7 bases from V and 2 bases from J, the junction contained 4 bases not matched to a gene. The germline V gene encodes CDR1 ENHRY and CDR2 SYGVKD. The CDR3 loop is CAITPGQQETQYF. DNA of the CDR3: TGTGCCATCACCCCGGGACAGCAAGAGACCCAGTACTTC.

The V gene is TRBV11-2, the J gene TRBJ2-7, with 11 bases matching TRBD1. V lost 7 bases to trimming and J lost 4 bases; unmatched junction nucleotides: 6. Germline V CDR1 and CDR2: SGHAT, FQNNGV. This CDR3 is 14 amino acids long. CDR3 in amino acids: CASTPDRGQYEQYF. The CDR3 bases are TGTGCCAGCACTCCGGACAGGGGGCAGTACGAGCAGTACTTC.

This clonotype was detected a few times. This chain connects TRBV13 to TRBJ1-1; D ambiguous. Trimming cost V 0 bases and J 4 bases, with 6 bases left between them. The germline V gene has CDR1 PRHDT and CDR2 FYEKMQ (reference sequence). This CDR3 contains 13 residues. The CDR3 sequence: CASSLGMGTEAFF. The CDR3 DNA is TGTGCCAGCAGCTTAGGAATGGGCACTGAAGCTTTCTTT.

This clonotype has only a few counts. CDR3 loop: CASSSITTRQPQHF. CDR3 coding DNA: TGTGCCAGCAGTTCGATAACTACCCGTCAGCCCCAGCATTTT. This chain links TRBV6-5 with TRBJ1-5; D is undetermined. The CDR3 runs to 14 residues. Germline CDR1 is MNHEY and CDR2 is SVGAGI. V was clipped by 4 bases and J by 6 bases, with 13 bases between them.

The CDR3 sequence: CASSLEREGGNQPQHF. The CDR3 DNA reads as TGTGCCAGCAGCTTGGAGCGGGAAGGCGGCAATCAGCCCCAGCATTTT. This rearrangement joins TRBV5-6 to TRBJ1-5; D is ambiguous. Trimming removed 0 bases at V and 2 bases at J, with 12 bases between. In germline, CDR1 is SGHDT, CDR2 YYEEEE. This CDR3 region has 16 residues.

The rearrangement uses TRBV4-3 and TRBJ1-1; TRBD1 is a possible D gene (5 bases). The CDR3 is 14 amino acids. The germline V and J ends were trimmed by 1 base and 1 base, with 7 bases remaining between them. The germline V gene encodes CDR1 LGHNA and CDR2 YSLEER. The CDR3 sequence is CASSQAGRNTEAFF. In DNA, the CDR3 is TGCGCCAGCAGCCAAGCGGGACGGAACACTGAAGCTTTCTTT.

This clonotype was observed a few times. The chain combines TRBV15 with TRBJ1-2; D is possibly TRBD1 (6 bases). This CDR3 comprises 14 residues. Germline V gene sequence: CDR1 LNHNV, CDR2 YYDKDF (reference sequence). The V gene lost 1 base and the J gene lost 4 bases, with 10 bases spanning the gap. In nucleotides, the CDR3 is TGTGCCACCAGCAGAGCGGACAGTATCTATGGCTACACCTTC. It codes for CATSRADSIYGYTF. The full variable domain, its missing parts supplied by reference TRBV15 and TRBJ1-2, is DAMVIQNPRYQVTQFGKPVTLSCSQTLNHNVMYWYQQKSSQAPKLLFHYYDKDFNNEADTPDNFQSRRPNTSFCFLDIRSPGLGDTAMYLCATSRADSIYGYTFGSGTRLTVV.

CDR3 amino acids: CASSALGTEAFF. The CDR3 DNA sequence: TGTGCCAGCAGTGCCCTAGGAACTGAAGCTTTCTTT. The genes are TRBV6-2 or TRBV6-3 and TRBJ1-1; D uncertain. V lost 5 bases to trimming and J lost 5 bases, with 9 bases between them. This CDR3 contains 12 residues. Looked up from germline, CDR1 is MNHEY and CDR2 is SVGEGT.

This chain uses TRBV7-6 with TRBJ1-3; D ambiguous. The CDR3 contains 14 residues. Germline V gives CDR1 SGHVS, CDR2 FNYEAQ. Between the trimmed V and J ends, which lost 3 bases and 0 bases, there was a span of 6 bases. CDR3 nucleotide sequence: TGTGCCAGCAGCTTTTCCCCCTCTGGAAACACCATATATTTT. This gives the protein CASSFSPSGNTIYF.

This clonotype was counted a few times. This chain links TRBV29-1 with TRBJ1-1, with unresolved D. The V end was cut by 4 bases, the J end by 5 bases, with 11 bases between. The CDR3 has 12 amino acids. From germline, CDR1 is SQVTM and CDR2 ANQGSEA. DNA for the CDR3: TGCAGCGTTGGGAAGTCGGAGACTGAAGCTTTCTTT. Translated: CSVGKSETEAFF.

This clonotype was detected a few times. The rearrangement links TRBV6-5 to TRBJ1-2; TRBD1 matches 9 bases. The V and J ends lost 5 bases and 7 bases, in that order; junction bases with no gene match: 11. The CDR3 spans 15 residues. Germline CDR1 MNHEY, CDR2 SVGAGI. The CDR3 spells CASSPGEQGAGGYTF. CDR3 nucleotide sequence: TGTGCCAGCAGTCCGGGCGAACAGGGGGCGGGTGGCTACACCTTC.

This clonotype has more than one count but fewer than ten. The rearrangement uses TRBV4-1 and TRBJ2-2; 9 bases match TRBD2. The CDR3 runs 17 residues. The trim removed 4 bases at V and 0 bases at J, leaving 6 bases unmatched. The germline V gene has CDR1 MGHRA and CDR2 YSYEKL. CDR3 amino acids: CASSLLGLASNTGELFF. The CDR3 DNA sequence: TGCGCCAGCAGCCTCCTCGGACTAGCGTCGAACACCGGGGAGCTGTTTTTT.